The 4 T cell receptor beta chains in this list originate from one sample, sequenced in a study of blood T cell repertoires in COVID-19. The assay was immunoSEQ multiplex PCR, and TCRdb's table has in-frame clones only and misses some. The table records approximately 280,000 clones, 80% to 90% of them present only once. Sequenced sample: peripheral blood. The receptors come from a middle-aged man with acute or convalescent COVID-19.

The rearrangement links TRBV11-2 to TRBJ2-1; 9 nucleotides align to TRBD2. There are 15 residues in the CDR3. The ends lost 1 base at V and 7 bases at J; junction bases unmatched: 5. CDR1 is SGHAT, CDR2 FQNNGV, per germline. The CDR3 is CASSLGGGAVNEQFF. The CDR3 bases are TGTGCCAGCAGCTTAGGCGGGGGGGCGGTGAATGAGCAGTTCTTC.

The rearrangement uses TRBV6-4 and TRBJ2-1; possible D gene TRBD2, 6 bases. V dropped 5 bases and J dropped 3 bases, with 20 bases sitting between them. The CDR3 spans 17 residues. The germline gives CDR1 MRHNA, CDR2 SNTAGT. CDR3 residues: CASSPLLSGSNYNEQFF. CDR3 nucleotide sequence: TGTGCCAGCAGTCCTCTTCTCAGCGGGTCGAACTACAATGAGCAGTTCTTC.

The V call is TRBV14, the J call TRBJ2-5, with D perhaps matching TRBD1 (6 bases). Germline V gene data show CDR1 as SGHDN and CDR2 as FVKESK. The CDR3 loop spans 14 amino acids. Trimming removed 4 bases from V and 3 bases from J, with 12 bases in between. The CDR3 here is CASSLRWTEETQYF. In nucleotides, the CDR3 is TGTGCCAGCAGCCTAAGATGGACAGAAGAGACCCAGTACTTC.

In this sample, this clone turned up once. The V and J genes are TRBV5-4 and TRBJ1-2; D is possibly TRBD1 (5 bases). Trimming left V 0 bases short and J 1 base short, with 7 bases between. Germline lookup yields CDR1 SGHNT and CDR2 YYREEE (reference sequence). CDR3 length equals 14 residues. The CDR3 DNA is TGTGCCAGCAGCTTGGCAGGGCTTAACTATGGCTACACCTTC. Protein: CASSLAGLNYGYTF.